This entry lists 17 T cell receptor beta chains sequenced from one sample in a study of T-cell reconstitution after alpha-beta-depleted transplantation in children (dated by TCRdb to between 2015 and 2016). Library preparation used PCR. This sample was sequenced with an Illumina HiSeq 2500. Molecular barcoding was employed in the preparation of TCR libraries, with unique molecular identifiers being used to normalize TCRbeta repertoire quantification. The public reads were quality trimmed at Q25 with fastp and then assembled into clones with MiXCR by TCRdb, keeping productive beta chains. Duplicate CDR3 protein sequences are folded into a single record with the most common DNA and genes. This sample is represented by 480,000 or so distinct CDR3 sequences; about 10% of them were singletons. 2% to 2.5% of the sample is held by the ten biggest clonotypes. In the paper's terms, the treatment or condition label means: allogeneic hematopoietic cell transplantation with graft depleted of TCRalphabeta T cells and CD19 B cells.

Sequences were derived from PBMCs, sampled before TCRalphabeta/CD19-depleted stem cell transplant. The origin of the receptors is a child aged 2 to 15 with inherited bone marrow failure, due to receive a stem cell transplant.

This clonotype was detected ten times or more. The chain combines TRBV27 with TRBJ2-1, with D perhaps TRBD1 (5 bases). The CDR3 extends over 16 amino acids. Trimming stripped 0 bases from V and 0 bases from J, with 9 bases between. From germline, CDR1 is MNHEY and CDR2 SMNVEV (reference sequence). The CDR3 loop reads CASSLSGARSYNEQFF. Written as DNA, the CDR3 is TGTGCCAGCAGTTTATCAGGGGCCCGCTCCTACAATGAGCAGTTCTTC.

The sample holds many counts of this clonotype. The chain is built from TRBV12-3 or TRBV12-4 and TRBJ1-1; D is ambiguous. The V end was cut by 2 bases, the J end by 4 bases, with 11 bases between. CDR3 length: 14 residues. The chain's CDR3 is CASSLFGERTEAFF. The DNA of the CDR3 is TGTGCCAGCAGTTTATTCGGGGAACGCACTGAAGCTTTCTTT.

The rearrangement links TRBV7-2 to TRBJ2-1, with D hard to call. Per germline, CDR1 SGHTA and CDR2 FQGNSA. This CDR3 spans 16 amino acids. Trimming cost V 1 base and J 0 bases, with 10 bases left between them. This CDR3 is CASSLVDESSYNEQFF. The CDR3 coding sequence is TGTGCCAGCAGCTTAGTCGATGAAAGCTCCTACAATGAGCAGTTCTTC.

This clonotype has a count of ten or more. This chain links TRBV3-1 with TRBJ2-7; unclear D gene. V was trimmed by 0 bases and J by 8 bases, leaving 11 bases between them. The CDR3 runs to 13 residues. The germline gives CDR1 LGHDT, CDR2 YNNKEL (reference sequence). CDR3 sequence: CASSQDLSVKQYF. The DNA of the CDR3 is TGTGCCAGCAGCCAAGATTTGAGTGTCAAGCAGTACTTC.

The sample holds a few counts of this clonotype. The rearrangement uses TRBV7-2 and TRBJ2-5; D is perhaps TRBD1 (5 bases). The germline CDR1 and CDR2 sequences are SGHTA and FQGNSA. Trimming left V 3 bases short and J 9 bases short, with 17 bases between. This CDR3 is 14 amino acids long. The CDR3 region has the DNA TGTGCCAGCAGCTTGTGGACAAGGGGTAGGGCCCAGTACTTC. Protein product: CASSLWTRGRAQYF.

This clonotype showed up many times. The V gene is TRBV20-1, the J gene TRBJ2-3; D might be TRBD1 (5 bases). Looked up from germline, CDR1 is DFQATT and CDR2 is SNEGSKA (reference sequence). The germline V and J ends were trimmed by 7 bases and 3 bases, with 11 bases remaining between them. The CDR3 covers 12 residues. The CDR3: CSDTQGTDTQYF. CDR3 bases: TGCAGTGATACGCAGGGAACAGATACGCAGTATTTT.

This clonotype was seen a few times. The rearrangement links TRBV4-3 to TRBJ1-1; perhaps TRBD1 as D (6 bases). Deletions cut 1 base from V and 1 base from J, with 10 bases between. This CDR3 comprises 15 residues. In germline, CDR1 is LGHNA, CDR2 YSLEER. CDR3 protein: CASSQVARGNTEAFF. CDR3 sequence (DNA): TGCGCCAGCAGCCAAGTGGCCAGGGGGAACACTGAAGCTTTCTTT.

This clonotype was counted many times. The CDR3 sequence: CASSQDIGPLHF. The CDR3 DNA follows: TGTGCCAGCAGCCAAGACATTGGACCCCTCCACTTT. This sequence joins TRBV3-1 and TRBJ1-6; the D is unclear. Trimming cost V 0 bases and J 12 bases, with 6 bases left between them. Germline CDR1 is LGHDT and CDR2 is YNNKEL (reference sequence). The CDR3 spans 12 residues.

This clonotype was found a few times. This chain joins TRBV14 and TRBJ2-1; 14 bases match TRBD2. The CDR3 runs to 18 residues. Germline assignment: CDR1 SGHDN and CDR2 FVKESK. The CDR3 DNA sequence: TGTGGCCCGGGACAGGGGACTAGCGGGAGACCTCCCTACAATGAGCAGTTCTTC. It specifies CGPGQGTSGRPPYNEQFF.

This clonotype was seen at least ten times. The chain is built from TRBV4-1 and TRBJ2-7; D may be TRBD2 (5 bases). CDR3 length: 14 residues. In germline, CDR1 is MGHRA, CDR2 YSYEKL. V lost 6 bases, J lost 2 bases, and 14 bases lay in between. For the CDR3, the DNA is TGCGCCAGCAGTCGCGGGCCAGCTACCTACGAGCAGTACTTC. Translated, it gives CASSRGPATYEQYF.

This clonotype has just a few counts. V usage is TRBV20-1 and J usage is TRBJ2-1, with D perhaps TRBD2 (6 bases). The CDR3 is made up of 14 amino acids. Germline CDR1 and CDR2: DFQATT and SNEGSKA (reference sequence). The V gene lost 1 base and the J gene lost 8 bases, with 15 bases spanning the gap. The CDR3 DNA follows: TGCAGTGCTAGAGGGGTAGCGGAGGTCGATGAGCAGTTCTTC. This translates into CSARGVAEVDEQFF.

Many counts were recorded for this clonotype. CDR3 DNA sequence: TGTGCCTGGAGTGCGGTGGGCCCGGGGGACGAGCAGTACTTC. Residues: CAWSAVGPGDEQYF. The chain employs TRBV30 and TRBJ2-7, with D perhaps TRBD2 (6 bases). Germline CDR1 and CDR2: GTSNPN and SVGIG (reference sequence). Trimming removed 1 base from V and 5 bases from J, with 15 bases in between. The CDR3 totals 14 residues. Looking up the rest from reference TRBV30 and TRBJ2-7 gives the full variable domain: SQTIHQWPATLVQPVGSPLSLECTVEGTSNPNLYWYRQAAGRGLQLLFYSVGIGQISSEVPQNLSASRPQDRQFILSSKKLLLSDSGFYLCAWSAVGPGDEQYFGPGTRLTVT.

At least ten counts were recorded for this clonotype. The V gene is TRBV27, the J gene TRBJ2-6; the D is unclear. Trimming removed 6 bases from V and 2 bases from J, with 2 bases in between. This CDR3 is 12 amino acids long. The germline V gene encodes CDR1 MNHEY and CDR2 SMNVEV (reference sequence). CDR3 amino acids: CASRTGANVLTF. CDR3 nucleotides: TGTGCCAGCAGAACTGGGGCCAACGTCCTGACTTTC.

This clonotype appeared many times. The genes are TRBV6-5 and TRBJ2-5; 8 bases align to TRBD2. The junction had 4 bases not matched to a gene; V was cut back by 0 bases and J by 1 base. Germline V gives CDR1 MNHEY, CDR2 SVGAGI. The CDR3 consists of 16 residues. CDR3: CASSYSPSGLQETQYF. CDR3 in DNA: TGTGCCAGCAGTTACTCGCCTAGCGGGCTCCAAGAGACCCAGTACTTC.

Only a few counts were recorded for this clonotype. V and J are TRBV9 and TRBJ2-1; tentatively, D is TRBD1 (5 bases). The CDR3 runs 17 residues. Germline V lookup: CDR1 SGDLS, CDR2 YYNGEE. V gave up 0 bases and J gave up 0 bases, with 13 bases separating them. The CDR3 sequence: CASSVEGSTTSYNEQFF. The CDR3 DNA reads TGTGCCAGCAGCGTAGAGGGGTCTACAACCTCCTACAATGAGCAGTTCTTC. Together with reference TRBV9 and TRBJ2-1, the CDR3 gives the full variable domain: DSGVTQTPKHLITATGQRVTLRCSPRSGDLSVYWYQQSLDQGLQFLIQYYNGEERAKGNILERFSAQQFPDLHSELNLSSLELGDSALYFCASSVEGSTTSYNEQFFGPGTRLTVL.

This clonotype was counted a few times. The chain recombines TRBV20-1 with TRBJ2-7, with D uncertain. CDR1 is DFQATT, CDR2 SNEGSKA, per germline (reference sequence). V lost 3 bases and J lost 2, with 8 bases in between. CDR3 length: 12 amino acids. The CDR3 DNA reads as TGCAGTGCTAGGTTTTTGGCCTACGAGCAGTACTTC. It specifies CSARFLAYEQYF.

This clonotype was seen many times. The genes are TRBV7-8 and TRBJ2-2, with TRBD2 matching over 10 bases. The V gene's germline CDR1 is SGHVS and CDR2 FQNEAQ. V shed 3 bases and J 4 bases; nucleotides not matched to a gene: 5. The CDR3 has 16 residues. The CDR3 DNA follows: TGTGCCAGCAGCTTTATCCCTAGCGGGAGCACCGGGGAGCTGTTTTTT. This sequence encodes CASSFIPSGSTGELFF.